The 21 T cell receptor beta chains below all came from one sample that was sequenced in a study of T cells in Graves' hyperthyroidism and ophthalmopathy. Regions amplified from RNA transcripts were the TCR beta CDR3 regions. The TCR CDR3 first-round RT-PCR relied on the HTBI primer set. TCRdb itself ran the multiplex PCR reads through MiXCR, one entry per CDR3 protein. The table records about 400,000 distinct CDR3 sequences, approximately 15% of them present only once. Sequencing was performed on blood. Every receptor here comes from a man aged 18 to 35 with Graves' ophthalmopathy.

This clonotype was detected only a few times. The chain is built from TRBV18 and TRBJ2-7; TRBD1 is a possible D gene (6 bases). Trimming took 9 bases from V and 2 from J, leaving 17 bases between them. Looked up from germline, CDR1 is KGHSH and CDR2 is LQKENI. The CDR3 is 14 residues long. The CDR3 region is CASRSPGQTYEQYF. The DNA of the CDR3 is TGTGCCAGTCGATCCCCGGGACAAACCTACGAGCAGTACTTC.

This clonotype was detected ten times or more. The chain joins TRBV6-1 to TRBJ1-2; D is unresolved. V gave up 6 bases and J gave up 6 bases, with 17 bases separating them. Germline values: CDR1 MNHNS, CDR2 SASEGT. The CDR3 consists of 14 residues. CDR3 bases: TGTGCCAGCAGCTCCATGGCGAGGAAAAATGGCTACACCTTC. This sequence encodes CASSSMARKNGYTF.

The chain joins TRBV19 to TRBJ1-6; D not resolved. V lost 3 bases, J lost 6 bases, and 12 bases lay in between. There are 15 residues in the CDR3. Germline-derived CDR1 and CDR2 are LNHDA and SQIVND (reference sequence). The CDR3 DNA is TGTGCCAGTAGTATTAGCGGAGAGGGTAATTCACCCCTCCACTTT. Encoded protein: CASSISGEGNSPLHF.

This clonotype was seen ten or more times. The CDR3 nucleotides read TGTGCCAGTGGGGGGAGGACGGGAGGCTCCTACAATGAGCAGTTCTTC. This encodes CASGGRTGGSYNEQFF. V is TRBV5-5 and J is TRBJ2-1; 7 bases line up with TRBD2. Per germline, CDR1 SGHKS and CDR2 YYEKEE (reference sequence). The V and J ends lost 8 bases and 0 bases, in that order; junction bases with no gene match: 11. This CDR3 region has 16 residues.

This clonotype was seen repeatedly, ten times or more. The rearrangement links TRBV6-1 to TRBJ2-3; 8 nucleotides line up with TRBD2. The CDR3 contains 15 residues. V lost 3 bases, J lost 1 base, and 3 bases stayed unmatched. The germline V gene has CDR1 MNHNS and CDR2 SASEGT. CDR3 DNA: TGTGCCAGCAGTGATCGGCGGGGGGGCACAGATACGCAGTATTTT. Protein product: CASSDRRGGTDTQYF.

This clonotype appeared many times. CDR3 DNA: TGTGCCAGCAGCTTATGGCGGAGTTTTGAGGCTTTCTTT. Its translation is CASSLWRSFEAFF. The rearrangement joins TRBV7-2 to TRBJ1-1; D not resolved. The CDR3 has 13 amino acids. The V end was cut by 2 bases, the J end by 11 bases, with 15 bases between. Germline V gene data show CDR1 as SGHTA and CDR2 as FQGNSA.

The rearrangement uses TRBV30 and TRBJ1-3; D ambiguous. Germline CDR1 reads GTSNPN; CDR2 reads SVGIG (reference sequence). Trimming took 2 bases from V and 13 from J, leaving 12 bases between them. This CDR3 is built from 11 residues. The CDR3: CAWSNTGMIYF. DNA of the CDR3: TGTGCCTGGAGTAACACGGGTATGATATATTTT.

This chain links TRBV20-1 with TRBJ1-1; D ambiguous. V lost 1 base, J lost 5 bases, and 11 bases lay in between. Looked up from germline, CDR1 is DFQATT and CDR2 is SNEGSKA (reference sequence). The CDR3 length is 13 residues. In DNA form, the CDR3 reads TGCAGTGCTAGAGGGACGGGGATGACTGAAGCTTTCTTT. It specifies CSARGTGMTEAFF.

This clonotype was observed at least ten times. V gene TRBV30 combines with J gene TRBJ2-3; D ambiguous. Per the germline V gene, CDR1 is GTSNPN and CDR2 is SVGIG (reference sequence). The length of the CDR3 is 15 residues. With 4 bases removed from V and 0 bases from J, the gap between germline ends came to 14 bases. This CDR3 reads CAWTYGSASTDTQYF. CDR3 sequence (DNA): TGTGCCTGGACCTATGGGTCAGCTAGCACAGATACGCAGTATTTT.

Many counts were recorded for this clonotype. The chain couples TRBV10-3 to TRBJ2-7, with 10 bases aligning to TRBD2. Looked up from germline, CDR1 is ENHRY and CDR2 is SYGVKD. V was clipped by 4 bases and J by 1 base; unmatched bases: 13. The CDR3 spans 18 residues. CDR3 sequence: CAISAEASGGTLSYEQYF. The CDR3 coding sequence is TGTGCCATCAGTGCTGAGGCTAGCGGGGGCACTCTGTCCTACGAGCAGTACTTC.

This clonotype was observed a few times. This chain links TRBV10-2 with TRBJ2-3; 8 bases align to TRBD2. There are 13 residues in the CDR3. The V and J ends lost 8 bases and 8 bases, in that order; junction bases with no gene match: 9. Germline assignment: CDR1 WSHSY and CDR2 SAAADI. CDR3 amino acids: CASGTSFSGTQYF. CDR3 nucleotide sequence: TGCGCCAGCGGGACTAGTTTTTCTGGTACGCAGTATTTT.

The sample holds many counts of this clonotype. This chain links TRBV7-9 with TRBJ2-1; D unresolved. CDR3 length: 16 residues. With 3 bases removed from V and 4 bases from J, the gap between germline ends came to 16 bases. Germline loops: CDR1 SEHNR, CDR2 FQNEAQ (reference sequence). The CDR3 nucleotides read TGTGCCAGCAGCTTGCCCTTGGCGGCTCATTACAATGAGCAGTTCTTC. It is translated as CASSLPLAAHYNEQFF.

The chain couples TRBV5-1 to TRBJ1-3; D is ambiguous. Germline assignment: CDR1 SGHRS and CDR2 YFSETQ. V shed 7 bases and J shed 4 bases, with 15 bases lying between them. The CDR3 runs to 14 residues. CDR3 sequence reads: CASYNLGGGNTIYF. In nucleotides, the CDR3 is TGCGCCAGCTACAACCTAGGAGGGGGAAACACCATATATTTT.

This clonotype was seen repeatedly, ten times or more. The chain carries TRBV27 and TRBJ2-1, with 14 bases aligning to TRBD2. CDR1 and CDR2 (germline): MNHEY, SMNVEV (reference sequence). V lost 5 bases to trimming and J lost 9 bases; unmatched junction nucleotides: 3. The CDR3 has 14 amino acids. This CDR3 reads CASSGLAGGTEQFF. CDR3 bases: TGTGCCAGCAGTGGACTAGCGGGGGGCACTGAGCAGTTCTTC.

This clonotype appeared many times. The chain recombines TRBV27 with TRBJ2-1; 14 bases match TRBD2. With 8 bases clipped from V and 1 base from J, the junction kept 10 bases outside the gene matches. Germline values: CDR1 MNHEY, CDR2 SMNVEV (reference sequence). The CDR3 spans 18 residues. CDR3 in DNA: TGTGCCAGCCGACGGACTAGCGGGGGGTCCAGATCCTACAATGAGCAGTTCTTC. Its translation: CASRRTSGGSRSYNEQFF.

This clonotype was seen repeatedly, ten times or more. The rearrangement joins TRBV20-1 to TRBJ2-3; 15 nucleotides line up with TRBD2. The CDR3 length is 15 residues. Germline CDR1 is DFQATT and CDR2 is SNEGSKA (reference sequence). J lost 5 bases, V lost 6 bases, and 6 bases had no gene match. CDR3 nucleotides: TGCAGTGCCCGGACTAGCGGGGGGGCGGGAGATACGCAGTATTTT. Amino acids: CSARTSGGAGDTQYF.

This clonotype was detected only a few times. CDR3 in DNA: TGTGCCAGCAGAGGACTAGCGGGGGGCGGGAACACCGGGGAGCTGTTTTTT. Protein sequence: CASRGLAGGGNTGELFF. The V call is TRBV11-2, the J call TRBJ2-2; TRBD2 matches at 14 bases. V was pared by 6 bases and J by 1 base, with 4 bases of the junction left unmatched. The CDR3 covers 17 residues. Germline V gene sequence: CDR1 SGHAT, CDR2 FQNNGV.

The gene calls are TRBV20-1 and TRBJ2-3; the match to TRBD1 covers 7 bases. CDR1 and CDR2 (germline): DFQATT, SNEGSKA (reference sequence). The CDR3 sequence is 16 residues long. V gave up 3 bases and J gave up 4 bases; unmatched junction bases: 13. The CDR3 loop reads CSASELGQRTADTQYF. The CDR3 nucleotides read TGCAGTGCTAGCGAGTTGGGACAGAGAACGGCAGATACGCAGTATTTT.

This clonotype was seen more than once but under ten times. V gene TRBV13 combines with J gene TRBJ1-1; D is unclear. The CDR3 consists of 14 residues. Trimming shortened V by 5 bases and J by 3 bases, and 13 bases separated the two germline ends. Germline lookup yields CDR1 PRHDT and CDR2 FYEKMQ (reference sequence). The CDR3 loop reads CASSPRSTYTEAFF. CDR3 coding DNA: TGTGCCAGCAGCCCCAGATCCACATACACTGAAGCTTTCTTT.

This clonotype occurred a few times. The rearrangement joins TRBV12-3 or TRBV12-4 to TRBJ1-5; perhaps TRBD1 as D (5 bases). V lost 6 bases, J lost 0 bases, and 12 bases lay in between. The CDR3 covers 15 residues. The CDR3 here is CASRRDRYSNQPQHF. CDR3 nucleotides: TGTGCCAGCAGAAGAGACAGATATAGCAATCAGCCCCAGCATTTT.

This clonotype was seen more than once but under ten times. CDR3 DNA: TGCAGTGCTAGAGTATGGGGGGGCTCAGAGACCCAGTACTTC. It yields the protein CSARVWGGSETQYF. The chain carries TRBV20-1 and TRBJ2-5; tentative D call: TRBD2 (7 bases). V was clipped by 1 base and J by 4 bases, with 13 bases between them. This CDR3 has 14 residues. In germline, CDR1 is DFQATT, CDR2 SNEGSKA (reference sequence).